These 32 T cell receptor beta chains came from one sample sequenced in a study of naive and memory T cell subsets. An oligonucleotide containing a UMI was ligated to the 3' end of TCR cDNA. Amplification of ligated cDNA took four PCR rounds with SP2 and nested alpha and beta constant primers. TCRdb recomputed calls from the 5' RACE reads with MiXCR, one row per CDR3 protein. Among roughly 62,000 distinct CDR3 sequences listed, less than 10% were seen once. The receptors originated from a female donor in good health.

The V gene is TRBV3-1, the J gene TRBJ1-1, with 8 bases fitting TRBD1. V lost 3 bases and J lost 3; bases outside the gene matches: 6. The CDR3 has 15 residues. Looked up from germline, CDR1 is LGHDT and CDR2 is YNNKEL (reference sequence). CDR3 amino acids: CASSQGQGAHTEAFF. In nucleotides, the CDR3 is TGTGCCAGCAGCCAGGGGCAGGGGGCCCACACTGAAGCTTTCTTT.

This clonotype was detected a few times. V gene TRBV29-1 combines with J gene TRBJ1-2, with TRBD1 matching over 8 bases. V trimming: 6 bases; J trimming: 4 bases; junction bases outside the gene matches: 4. CDR1 SQVTM and CDR2 ANQGSEA come from the germline V gene. The CDR3 consists of 12 residues. The CDR3 DNA reads TGCAGCGTAGCGGACAGGGTCTATGGCTACACCTTC. It yields the protein CSVADRVYGYTF.

V is TRBV20-1 and J is TRBJ1-5, with 7 bases identical to TRBD1. The CDR3 has 15 residues. V was pared by 4 bases and J by 2 bases, with 8 bases of the junction left unmatched. Germline assignment: CDR1 DFQATT and CDR2 SNEGSKA (reference sequence). DNA for the CDR3: TGCAGTGCTACCGGGACAGCAATGGGCAATCAGCCCCAGCATTTT. Residues: CSATGTAMGNQPQHF.

This chain connects TRBV5-1 to TRBJ1-6; D is unresolved. The CDR3 consists of 15 residues. Trimming took 4 bases from V and 0 from J, leaving 8 bases between them. In germline, CDR1 is SGHRS, CDR2 YFSETQ. In nucleotides, the CDR3 is TGCGCCAGCAGCGATGGAAGCTCCTATAATTCACCCCTCCACTTT. Its protein is CASSDGSSYNSPLHF.

The V and J genes are TRBV11-2 and TRBJ2-7, with TRBD1 identical over 8 bases. The germline V gene encodes CDR1 SGHAT and CDR2 FQNNGV. The CDR3 runs 15 residues. Losses at the gene ends were 5 bases for V and 0 bases for J; bases not matched to a gene: 6. The DNA of the CDR3 is TGTGCCAGCAGCACCCCCGGGACAGGCTCCTACGAGCAGTACTTC. Translation gives CASSTPGTGSYEQYF.

This clonotype was detected only a few times. The genes are TRBV29-1 and TRBJ1-1; TRBD1 agrees at 10 bases. The trim removed 2 bases at V and 4 bases at J, leaving 7 bases unmatched. CDR1 and CDR2 (germline): SQVTM, ANQGSEA. The CDR3 consists of 15 residues. The CDR3 nucleotides read TGCAGCGTTGAACCCGACAGGGGGCACGTCACTGAAGCTTTCTTT. Its protein product is CSVEPDRGHVTEAFF.

Regarding this clonotype: A much larger clone is a single base away; this may be a read error. A read error is likely, as this CDR3 ends without the conserved phenylalanine or tryptophan. The chain carries TRBV4-1 and TRBJ2-5; D ambiguous. CDR3 length equals 13 residues. The V gene lost 5 bases and the J gene lost 5 bases, with 12 bases spanning the gap. Germline lookup yields CDR1 MGHRA and CDR2 YSYEKL. The CDR3 sequence is CASSARVYETQYL. CDR3 in DNA: TGCGCCAGCAGCGCCCGCGTTTACGAGACCCAGTACTTA.

The chain joins TRBV11-2 to TRBJ2-1; the match to TRBD2 covers 8 bases. This CDR3 has 16 amino acids. In germline, CDR1 is SGHAT, CDR2 FQNNGV. With V trimmed by 0 bases and J by 5 bases, 6 bases remained unmatched. The CDR3 region has the DNA TGTGCCAGCAGCTTAGATAATAGCGGGGTGCACAATGAGCAGTTCTTC. It translates to CASSLDNSGVHNEQFF.

The chain is built from TRBV30 and TRBJ2-7; weak D call: TRBD2 (7 bases). Germline values: CDR1 GTSNPN, CDR2 SVGIG (reference sequence). The CDR3 runs 15 residues. Trimming left V 2 bases short and J 2 bases short, with 16 bases between. CDR3 sequence: CAWSPPGGATYEQYF. CDR3 sequence (DNA): TGTGCCTGGAGTCCTCCGGGGGGCGCGACCTACGAGCAGTACTTC.

This clonotype showed up just a few times. The chain has TRBV6-2 or TRBV6-3 and TRBJ1-5, with TRBD1 identical over 9 bases. Germline CDR1 reads MNHEY; CDR2 reads SVGEGT. The CDR3 has 12 residues. Unmatched junction bases numbered 4, after V lost 11 bases and J lost 5 bases. The CDR3 here is CACRTGDQPQHF. The CDR3 DNA reads as TGTGCCTGCCGGACAGGGGATCAGCCCCAGCATTTT.

This clonotype was observed a few times. The rearrangement joins TRBV2 to TRBJ2-3; TRBD1 might be the D (6 bases). The CDR3 totals 15 residues. V was pared by 6 bases and J by 3 bases, with 16 bases between. CDR1 and CDR2 (germline): SNHLY, FYNNEI. CDR3 DNA sequence: TGTGCCAGCAGCAGGGGCGCTGGGGAAACAGATACGCAGTATTTT. Amino acid sequence: CASSRGAGETDTQYF.

The table lists this clonotype with many counts. V gene TRBV5-1 combines with J gene TRBJ2-1; 11 bases align to TRBD1. Germline assignment: CDR1 SGHRS and CDR2 YFSETQ. There are 14 residues in the CDR3. Losses at the gene ends were 4 bases for V and 7 bases for J; bases not matched to a gene: 4. DNA of the CDR3: TGCGCCAGCAGCCCTGGGACAGGGGGAAATGAGCAGTTCTTC. It yields the protein CASSPGTGGNEQFF.

This rearrangement joins TRBV5-1 to TRBJ1-6; D gene unclear. Trimming left V 0 bases short and J 5 bases short, with 15 bases between. The CDR3 has 17 amino acids. The V gene's germline CDR1 is SGHRS and CDR2 YFSETQ. The CDR3 spells CASSLGVVGDDNSPLHF. For the CDR3, the DNA is TGCGCCAGCAGCTTGGGCGTTGTCGGGGATGATAATTCACCCCTCCACTTT.

The chain employs TRBV27 and TRBJ1-6; possible D gene TRBD1, 6 bases. In germline, CDR1 is MNHEY, CDR2 SMNVEV (reference sequence). The CDR3 totals 17 residues. Between the trimmed V and J ends, which lost 3 bases and 8 bases, there was a span of 20 bases. CDR3 nucleotide sequence: TGTGCCAGCAGTTTTACCTGGGGGGCCCCCGAGTATTCACCCCTCCACTTT. It is translated as CASSFTWGAPEYSPLHF.

This clonotype was recorded a few times. The genes are TRBV28 and TRBJ2-7; D assignment may be TRBD1 or TRBD2 (5 bases each). The germline CDR1 and CDR2 sequences are MDHEN and SYDVKM. This CDR3 has 16 amino acids. V lost 2 bases and J lost 2, with 16 bases in between. The CDR3 coding sequence is TGTGCCAGCAGTTTAACCCGGGGCTTCCGGCCCTACGAGCAGTACTTC. Amino acid sequence: CASSLTRGFRPYEQYF. The whole variable domain, remainder taken from reference TRBV28 and TRBJ2-7, is DVKVTQSSRYLVKRTGEKVFLECVQDMDHENMFWYRQDPGLGLRLIYFSYDVKMKEKGDIPEGYSVSREKKERFSLILESASTNQTSMYLCASSLTRGFRPYEQYFGPGTRLTVT.

The V call is TRBV11-2, the J call TRBJ1-5, with D perhaps matching TRBD1 (6 bases). V lost 5 bases to trimming and J lost 4 bases, with 15 bases between them. The CDR3 covers 15 residues. Looked up from germline, CDR1 is SGHAT and CDR2 is FQNNGV. The chain's CDR3 is CASSVSPQGNQPQHF. For the CDR3, the DNA is TGTGCCAGCAGCGTCTCCCCGCAGGGGAATCAGCCCCAGCATTTT.

This clonotype showed up just a few times. The CDR3 here is CASSPGQGKDTGELFF. The CDR3 DNA follows: TGTGCCAGTAGTCCAGGACAGGGGAAGGACACCGGGGAGCTGTTTTTT. V is TRBV19 and J is TRBJ2-2; TRBD1 aligns across 9 bases. The CDR3 consists of 16 residues. The germline CDR1 and CDR2 sequences are LNHDA and SQIVND (reference sequence). J was trimmed by 3 bases and V by 5 bases; bases with no gene match: 7.

Only a few counts were recorded for this clonotype. The chain has TRBV27 and TRBJ2-7, with D perhaps given as TRBD1 or TRBD2 (6 bases each). The CDR3 extends over 14 amino acids. The germline gives CDR1 MNHEY, CDR2 SMNVEV (reference sequence). The V and J ends lost 2 bases and 3 bases respectively, with 11 bases between them. The CDR3 region is CASSLGGRSYEQYF. The CDR3 bases are TGTGCCAGCAGTTTAGGGGGGCGGAGCTACGAGCAGTACTTC.

The sample holds many counts of this clonotype. The chain couples TRBV19 to TRBJ1-2; D gene uncertain. CDR1 is LNHDA, CDR2 SQIVND, per germline (reference sequence). The germline V and J ends were trimmed by 3 bases and 6 bases, with 11 bases remaining between them. There are 13 residues in the CDR3. For the CDR3, the DNA is TGTGCCAGTAGTATTACCCCAGTCAATGGCTACACCTTC. Its translation is CASSITPVNGYTF. The variable domain in full, with the rest retrieved from reference TRBV19 and TRBJ1-2, is DGGITQSPKYLFRKEGQNVTLSCEQNLNHDAMYWYRQDPGQGLRLIYYSQIVNDFQKGDIAEGYSVSREKKESFPLTVTSAQKNPTAFYLCASSITPVNGYTFGSGTRLTVV.

V usage is TRBV7-8 and J usage is TRBJ2-1; 14 bases are a match to TRBD2. With V trimmed by 0 bases and J by 2 bases, 6 bases remained unmatched. CDR1 is SGHVS and CDR2 is FQNEAQ in the germline V gene. The CDR3 length is 19 residues. This CDR3 is CASSLARLAGGRPYNEQFF. The CDR3, as DNA: TGTGCCAGCAGCTTAGCGAGACTAGCGGGAGGGCGGCCCTACAATGAGCAGTTCTTC.

This clonotype was picked up a small number of times. The chain uses TRBV5-1 and TRBJ2-3; D not certain. The CDR3 has 14 amino acids. Germline values: CDR1 SGHRS, CDR2 YFSETQ. Trimming left V 2 bases short and J 2 bases short, with 9 bases between. CDR3 region: CASSLGEHTDTQYF. CDR3 bases: TGCGCCAGCAGCTTAGGCGAACACACAGATACGCAGTATTTT.

The V call is TRBV12-3 or TRBV12-4, the J call TRBJ2-3; 7 nucleotides line up with TRBD1. The CDR3 length is 12 residues. V shed 10 bases and J 2 bases; nucleotides not matched to a gene: 3. CDR3 in DNA: TGTGCCACCGGACAGGCCACAGATACGCAGTATTTT. Translation: CATGQATDTQYF.

This clonotype occurred many times. The V and J genes are TRBV12-3 or TRBV12-4 and TRBJ1-1; D unclear. V was clipped by 0 bases and J by 4 bases, with 6 bases between them. This CDR3 is built from 13 residues. CDR3 DNA: TGTGCCAGCAGTTTAGCTAGTAGCACTGAAGCTTTCTTT. Translated: CASSLASSTEAFF.

This clonotype was seen ten or more times. This chain connects TRBV6-1 to TRBJ1-5; D gene uncertain. The germline CDR1 and CDR2 sequences are MNHNS and SASEGT. The V end was cut by 1 base, the J end by 7 bases, with 14 bases between. The CDR3 is made up of 15 amino acids. As DNA, the CDR3 is TGTGCCAGCAGTGAAGAGTCAGGTACCAGGCAGCCCCAGCATTTT. It is translated as CASSEESGTRQPQHF.

V and J are TRBV3-1 and TRBJ2-2; either TRBD1 or TRBD2 may supply D (5 bases each). Trimming took 3 bases from V and 0 from J, leaving 11 bases between them. Germline CDR1 LGHDT, CDR2 YNNKEL (reference sequence). This CDR3 contains 16 residues. CDR3 coding DNA: TGTGCCAGCAGCCAGCGACAGACTACGAACACCGGGGAGCTGTTTTTT. Translation: CASSQRQTTNTGELFF.

This clonotype was counted a few times. The chain links TRBV29-1 to TRBJ2-5; 7 nucleotides agree with TRBD1. CDR3 length equals 14 residues. The germline gives CDR1 SQVTM, CDR2 ANQGSEA. V was pared by 6 bases and J by 0 bases, with 7 bases of the junction left unmatched. The CDR3 sequence is CSVEWDSYQETQYF. Written as DNA, the CDR3 is TGCAGCGTCGAGTGGGACAGCTACCAAGAGACCCAGTACTTC.

This clonotype was found many times. This sequence joins TRBV5-1 and TRBJ1-2; D not certain. Per germline, CDR1 SGHRS and CDR2 YFSETQ. The V end lost 4 bases, the J end lost 4 bases, and 20 bases lay between the germline ends. This CDR3 is built from 16 residues. As DNA, the CDR3 is TGCGCCAGCAGCCAACAACGGAGCGCATTAAGCTATGGCTACACCTTC. Translation: CASSQQRSALSYGYTF.

V usage is TRBV20-1 and J usage is TRBJ2-1; 13 bases line up with TRBD2. Germline assignment: CDR1 DFQATT and CDR2 SNEGSKA (reference sequence). This CDR3 has 18 amino acids. V was pared by 0 bases and J by 9 bases, with 14 bases of the junction left unmatched. The CDR3 is CSARDPTSGRSGYTEQFF. The CDR3, as DNA: TGCAGTGCTAGAGATCCGACTAGCGGGAGGTCGGGTTATACTGAGCAGTTCTTC.

This clonotype was picked up a small number of times. The CDR3 region is CASSESGAGKDGYTF. The CDR3 DNA reads TGTGCCAGCAGTGAATCCGGGGCAGGGAAGGATGGCTACACCTTC. The chain couples TRBV25-1 to TRBJ1-2; D may be TRBD1 (5 bases). V dropped 1 base and J dropped 6 bases, with 15 bases sitting between them. Germline assignment: CDR1 MGHDK and CDR2 SYGVNS. The CDR3 loop spans 15 amino acids.

This clonotype was picked up many times. The rearrangement uses TRBV12-3 or TRBV12-4 and TRBJ2-1, with D possibly matching TRBD1 (5 bases). CDR3 length: 15 amino acids. V was trimmed by 2 bases and J by 4 bases, leaving 12 bases between them. The DNA for the CDR3 is TGTGCCAGCAGTTTAAGGGGCGATTTTTACAATGAGCAGTTCTTC. The encoded protein is CASSLRGDFYNEQFF.

The chain is built from TRBV20-1 and TRBJ1-1; possibly TRBD1 for D (6 bases). The CDR3 runs to 15 residues. Germline V gene lookup returns CDR1 DFQATT and CDR2 SNEGSKA (reference sequence). The V gene lost 5 bases and the J gene lost 4 bases, with 20 bases spanning the gap. The CDR3 coding sequence is TGCAGTGCTCCCTTAGGGGGGTTGGCTTCCACTGAAGCTTTCTTT. As protein: CSAPLGGLASTEAFF.

J is TRBJ2-3 and V is TRBV9; maybe TRBD1 (6 bases). The germline V gene encodes CDR1 SGDLS and CDR2 YYNGEE. V lost 4 bases and J 6 bases, leaving 15 bases between the germline ends. This CDR3 contains 14 residues. Written as DNA, the CDR3 is TGTGCCAGCAGCCTAACCTCTGGGGGCGATACGCAGTATTTT. Translation gives CASSLTSGGDTQYF.